This section outlines one T cell receptor beta chain sequence together with its context. Its antigen is not identified. Donors had nominal health at sampling but likely had unrecorded immune exposures. The germline gives CDR1 MNHNS, CDR2 SASEGT. Trimming left V 0 bases short and J 3 bases short, with 9 bases between. The CDR3 runs to 15 residues. This sample was taken from a study of cytomegalovirus exposure and HLA in healthy donors. Overall study context: When about 400 donors were genotyped, just over 80% of them were found to fall in the Caucasian-associated ancestry cluster.

General study findings and limits: Investigators reported 150 to 200 TCR beta chains as tied to cytomegalovirus.

This PCR relied on a set of 60 Vbeta primers and 13 Jbeta primers. Here immunoSEQ multiplex PCR was the method, and the copy in TCRdb shows in-frame clones only, minus some. The sample lists about 130,000 clones, roughly 84% occurring once. The chain combines TRBV6-1 with TRBJ2-1; D is perhaps TRBD1 (5 bases). The clonotype originates from a woman younger than 30 in good health and CMV-seropositive. Sample: PBMCs. CDR3 sequence: CASSEADTVYNEQFF. The DNA of the CDR3 is TGTGCCAGCAGTGAAGCGGACACGGTCTACAATGAGCAGTTCTTC.